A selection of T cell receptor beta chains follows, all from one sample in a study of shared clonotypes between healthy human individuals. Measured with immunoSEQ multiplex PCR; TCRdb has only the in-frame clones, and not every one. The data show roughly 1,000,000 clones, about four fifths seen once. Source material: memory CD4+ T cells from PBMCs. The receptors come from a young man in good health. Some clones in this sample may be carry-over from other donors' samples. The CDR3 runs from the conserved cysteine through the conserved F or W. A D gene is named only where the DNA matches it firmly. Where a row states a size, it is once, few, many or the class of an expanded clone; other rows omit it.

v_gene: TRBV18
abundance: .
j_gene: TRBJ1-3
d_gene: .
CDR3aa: CASSLGTPGNTIYF
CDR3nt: TGTGCCAGCTCACTAGGGACACCCGGAAACACCATATATTTT

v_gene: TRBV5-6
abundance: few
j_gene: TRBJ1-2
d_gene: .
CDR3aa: CASSLGVSYGYTF
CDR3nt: TGTGCCAGCAGCCTTGGCGTGTCCTATGGCTACACCTTC

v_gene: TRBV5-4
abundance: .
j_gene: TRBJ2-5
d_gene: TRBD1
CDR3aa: CASSFKGQGAGTQYF
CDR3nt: TGTGCCAGCAGCTTTAAGGGACAGGGGGCCGGGACCCAGTACTTC

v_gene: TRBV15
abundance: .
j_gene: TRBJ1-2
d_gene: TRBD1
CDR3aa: CATSRGGGNYGYTF
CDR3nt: TGTGCCACCAGCCGAGGGGGCGGAAACTATGGCTACACCTTC

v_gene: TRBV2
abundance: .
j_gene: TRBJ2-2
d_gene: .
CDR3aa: CASSEAGPRRGTGELFF
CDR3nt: TGTGCCAGCAGTGAGGCAGGGCCCCGGCGGGGCACCGGGGAGCTGTTTTTT

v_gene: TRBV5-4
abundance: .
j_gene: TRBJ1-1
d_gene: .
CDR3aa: CASSRWGVNTEAFF
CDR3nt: TGTGCCAGCAGTCGTTGGGGGGTAAACACTGAAGCTTTCTTT

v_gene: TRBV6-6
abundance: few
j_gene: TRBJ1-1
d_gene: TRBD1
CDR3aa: CASRKGQQNTEAFF
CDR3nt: TGTGCCAGCAGAAAGGGACAGCAAAACACTGAAGCTTTCTTT

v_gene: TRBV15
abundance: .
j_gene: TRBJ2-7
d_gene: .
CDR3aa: CATSSKPTGVNYEQYF
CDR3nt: TGTGCCACCAGCAGTAAACCGACAGGAGTAAACTACGAGCAGTACTTC

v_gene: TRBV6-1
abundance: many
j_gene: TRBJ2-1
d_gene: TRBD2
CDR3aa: CASAGGAGGNNEQFF
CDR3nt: TGTGCCAGCGCCGGGGGAGCGGGGGGTAACAATGAGCAGTTCTTC

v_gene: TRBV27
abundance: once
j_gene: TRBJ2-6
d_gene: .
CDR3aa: CASSFEAGSGANVLTF
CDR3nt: TGTGCCAGCAGTTTCGAGGCCGGCTCTGGGGCCAACGTCCTGACTTTC

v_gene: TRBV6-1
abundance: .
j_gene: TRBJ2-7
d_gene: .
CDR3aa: CASSGYRRASVTYEQYF
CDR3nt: TGTGCCAGCAGTGGATACCGGCGGGCCAGCGTAACCTACGAGCAGTACTTC

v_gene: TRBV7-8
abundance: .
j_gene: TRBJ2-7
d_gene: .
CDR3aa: CASSLELEQYF
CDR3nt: TGTGCCAGCAGCTTAGAACTCGAGCAGTACTTC

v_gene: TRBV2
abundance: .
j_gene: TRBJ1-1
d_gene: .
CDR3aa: CASSLRGGMDTEAFF
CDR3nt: TGTGCCAGCAGCCTCCGGGGGGGGATGGACACTGAAGCTTTCTTT

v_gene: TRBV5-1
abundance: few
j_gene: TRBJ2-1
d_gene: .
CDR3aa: CASSSGAHNEQFF
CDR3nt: TGCGCCAGCAGCTCCGGGGCACACAATGAGCAGTTCTTC

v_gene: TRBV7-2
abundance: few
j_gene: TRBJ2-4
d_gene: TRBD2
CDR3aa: CASSRGGSLAKNIQYF
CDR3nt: TGTGCCAGCAGCCGGGGGGGAAGTCTAGCCAAAAACATTCAGTACTTC

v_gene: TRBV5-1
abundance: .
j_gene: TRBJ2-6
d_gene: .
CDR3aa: CASSLDPRPNSGANVLTF
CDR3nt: TGCGCCAGCAGCTTGGATCCCAGGCCGAACTCTGGGGCCAACGTCCTGACTTTC

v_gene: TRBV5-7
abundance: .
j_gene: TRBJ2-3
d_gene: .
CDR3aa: CASSFPTDERADTQYF
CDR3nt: TGTGCCAGCAGTTTCCCGACAGATGAAAGGGCAGATACGCAGTATTTT

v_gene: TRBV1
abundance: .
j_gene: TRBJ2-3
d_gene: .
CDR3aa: CTSSQDRPSGTSKADTQYF
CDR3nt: TGCACCAGCAGCCAAGATAGGCCTAGCGGGACTAGTAAGGCAGATACGCAGTATTTT

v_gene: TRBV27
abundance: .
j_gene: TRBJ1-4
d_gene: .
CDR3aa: CASSSNRAGEHEKLFF
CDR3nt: TGTGCCAGCAGTTCAAATAGGGCGGGGGAGCATGAAAAACTGTTTTTT

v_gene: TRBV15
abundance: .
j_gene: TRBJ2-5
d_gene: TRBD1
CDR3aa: CATSRGGTGMVETQYF
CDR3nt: TGTGCCACCAGCAGAGGGGGGACAGGGATGGTGGAGACCCAGTACTTC

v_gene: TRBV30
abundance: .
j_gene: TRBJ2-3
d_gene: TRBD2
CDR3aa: CAWSLGLAGGSTDTQYF
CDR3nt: TGTGCCTGGAGTCTCGGACTAGCGGGAGGGTCCACAGATACGCAGTATTTT

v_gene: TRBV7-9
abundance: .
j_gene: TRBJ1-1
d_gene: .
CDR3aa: CASSFTGINRAEAFF
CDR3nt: TGTGCCAGCAGCTTTACTGGCATTAACCGCGCTGAAGCTTTCTTT

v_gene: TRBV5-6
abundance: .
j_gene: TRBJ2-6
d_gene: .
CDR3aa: CASSFRVAGANVLTF
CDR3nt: TGTGCCAGCAGCTTCAGGGTTGCTGGGGCCAACGTCCTGACTTTC

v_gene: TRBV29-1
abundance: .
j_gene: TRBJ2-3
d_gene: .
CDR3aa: CSVESSGTDTQYF
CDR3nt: TGCAGCGTTGAGAGTAGCGGCACAGATACGCAGTATTTT

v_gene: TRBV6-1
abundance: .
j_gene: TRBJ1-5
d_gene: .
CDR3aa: CASSETRSNQPQHF
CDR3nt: TGTGCCAGCAGTGAAACGAGGTCCAATCAGCCCCAGCATTTT

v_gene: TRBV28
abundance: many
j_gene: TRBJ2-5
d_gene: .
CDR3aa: CASSRTGTLGKTQYF
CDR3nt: TGTGCCAGCAGTAGAACCGGAACACTTGGAAAGACCCAGTACTTC

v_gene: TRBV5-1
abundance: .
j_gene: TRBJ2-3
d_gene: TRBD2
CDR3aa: CASSSLSGVPADTQYF
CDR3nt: TGCGCCAGCAGCTCCCTCAGCGGGGTCCCCGCAGATACGCAGTATTTT

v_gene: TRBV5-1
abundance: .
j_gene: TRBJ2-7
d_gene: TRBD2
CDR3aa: CASSLGSSGLYEQYF
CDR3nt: TGCGCCAGCAGCTTGGGATCTAGCGGGCTCTACGAGCAGTACTTC

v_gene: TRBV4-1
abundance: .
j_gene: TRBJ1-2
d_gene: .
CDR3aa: CASSRNGKLNYGYTF
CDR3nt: TGCGCCAGCAGCCGGAACGGCAAGCTTAACTATGGCTACACCTTC

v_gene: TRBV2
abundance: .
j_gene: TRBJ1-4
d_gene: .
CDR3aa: CASSTYATNEKLFF
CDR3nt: TGTGCCAGCAGTACATATGCAACTAATGAAAAACTGTTTTTT

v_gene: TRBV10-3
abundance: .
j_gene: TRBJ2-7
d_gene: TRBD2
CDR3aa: CAITEPSLAGSSYEQYF
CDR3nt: TGTGCCATCACCGAGCCGTCACTAGCGGGGAGCTCCTACGAGCAGTACTTC

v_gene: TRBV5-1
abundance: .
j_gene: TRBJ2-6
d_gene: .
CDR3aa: CASTDRSGANVLTF
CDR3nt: TGCGCCAGCACCGACAGAAGTGGGGCCAACGTCCTGACTTTC

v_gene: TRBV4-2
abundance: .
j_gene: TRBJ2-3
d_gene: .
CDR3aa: CASSPGTSNTDTQYF
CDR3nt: TGTGCCAGCAGCCCCGGGACGTCGAACACAGATACGCAGTATTTT

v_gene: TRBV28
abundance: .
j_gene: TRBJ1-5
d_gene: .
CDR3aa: CASSLGGTGQPQHF
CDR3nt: TGTGCCAGCAGTTTGGGAGGGACGGGACAGCCCCAGCATTTT

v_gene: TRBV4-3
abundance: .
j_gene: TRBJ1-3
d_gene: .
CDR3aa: CASSQRGNRDAGNTIYF
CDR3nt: TGCGCCAGCAGCCAGAGAGGGAACAGGGATGCTGGAAACACCATATATTTT

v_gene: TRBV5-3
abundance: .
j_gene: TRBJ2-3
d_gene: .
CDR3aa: CARSLDPSLTDTQYF
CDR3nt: TGTGCCAGAAGCTTGGATCCTAGCTTGACAGATACGCAGTATTTT

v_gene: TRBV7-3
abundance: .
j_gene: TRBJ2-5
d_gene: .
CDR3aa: CASSSETGEDPMKTQYF
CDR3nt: TGTGCCAGCAGCTCTGAGACAGGAGAGGATCCAATGAAGACCCAGTACTTC

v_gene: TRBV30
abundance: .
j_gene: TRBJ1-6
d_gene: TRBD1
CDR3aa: CAWGRDRGGSPLHF
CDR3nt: TGTGCCTGGGGCCGGGACAGGGGTGGGTCACCCCTCCACTTT

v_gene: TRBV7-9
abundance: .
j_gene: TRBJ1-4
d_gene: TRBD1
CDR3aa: CASSSGQGVEKLFF
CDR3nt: TGTGCCAGCAGCTCAGGACAGGGGGTTGAAAAACTGTTTTTT

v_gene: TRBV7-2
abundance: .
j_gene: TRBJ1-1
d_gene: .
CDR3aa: CASLGRDRGGTEAFF
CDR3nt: TGTGCCAGCCTAGGCCGGGACCGCGGAGGGACTGAAGCTTTCTTT

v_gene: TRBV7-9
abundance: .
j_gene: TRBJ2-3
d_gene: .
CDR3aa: CASSPHRNTDTQYF
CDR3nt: TGTGCCAGCAGCCCGCATCGAAACACAGATACGCAGTATTTT

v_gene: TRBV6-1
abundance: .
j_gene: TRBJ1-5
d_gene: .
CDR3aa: CASSESPYYQPQHF
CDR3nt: TGTGCCAGCAGTGAGTCCCCCTACTATCAGCCCCAGCATTTT

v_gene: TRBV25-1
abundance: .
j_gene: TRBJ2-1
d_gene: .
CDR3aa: CASSGPPGLGDEQFF
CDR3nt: TGTGCCAGCAGTGGTCCACCGGGACTCGGGGATGAGCAGTTCTTC

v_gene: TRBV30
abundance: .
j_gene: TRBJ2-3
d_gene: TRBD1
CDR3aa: CAWSVRGTGITDTQYF
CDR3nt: TGTGCCTGGAGTGTACGAGGGACAGGAATCACAGATACGCAGTATTTT